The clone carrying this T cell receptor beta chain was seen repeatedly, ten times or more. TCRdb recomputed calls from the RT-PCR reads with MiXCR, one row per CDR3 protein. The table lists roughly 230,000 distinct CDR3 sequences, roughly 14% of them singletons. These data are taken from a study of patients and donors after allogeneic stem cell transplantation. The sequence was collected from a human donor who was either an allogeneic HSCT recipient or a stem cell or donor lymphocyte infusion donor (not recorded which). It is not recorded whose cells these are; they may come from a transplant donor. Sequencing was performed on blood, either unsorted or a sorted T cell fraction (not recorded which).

The CDR3 bases are TGTGCCAGCAGCTTAGTCTCGGACATCTCCTACGAGCAGTACTTC. It is translated as CASSLVSDISYEQYF. The chain uses TRBV7-9 and TRBJ2-7, with D possibly being TRBD1 (5 bases). CDR3 length: 15 residues. CDR1 is SEHNR and CDR2 is FQNEAQ in the germline V gene (reference sequence). Trimming removed 1 base at V and 0 bases at J, with 10 bases between.